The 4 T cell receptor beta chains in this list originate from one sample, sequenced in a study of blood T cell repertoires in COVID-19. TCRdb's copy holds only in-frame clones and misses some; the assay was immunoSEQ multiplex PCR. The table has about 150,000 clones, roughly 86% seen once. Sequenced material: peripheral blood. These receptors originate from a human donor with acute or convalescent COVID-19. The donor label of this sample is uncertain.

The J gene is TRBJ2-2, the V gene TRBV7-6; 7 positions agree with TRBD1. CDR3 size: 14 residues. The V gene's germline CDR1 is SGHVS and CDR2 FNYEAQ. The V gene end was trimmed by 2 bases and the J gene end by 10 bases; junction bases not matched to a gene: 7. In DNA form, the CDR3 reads TGTGCCAGCAGCTTAAGGCAGGGGGTTGTGGAGCTGTTTTTT. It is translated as CASSLRQGVVELFF.

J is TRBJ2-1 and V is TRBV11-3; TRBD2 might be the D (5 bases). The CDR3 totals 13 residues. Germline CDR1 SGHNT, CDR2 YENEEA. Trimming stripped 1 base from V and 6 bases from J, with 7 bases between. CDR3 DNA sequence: TGTGCCAGCAGCTTAGTAGGAGGCAATGAGCAGTTCTTC. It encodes CASSLVGGNEQFF.

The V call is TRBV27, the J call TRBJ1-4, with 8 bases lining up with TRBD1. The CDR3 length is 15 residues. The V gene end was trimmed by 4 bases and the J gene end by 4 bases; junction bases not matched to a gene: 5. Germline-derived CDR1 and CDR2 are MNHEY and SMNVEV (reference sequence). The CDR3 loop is CASSSGTGGNEKLFF. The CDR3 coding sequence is TGTGCCAGCAGTTCAGGGACAGGCGGTAATGAAAAACTGTTTTTT.

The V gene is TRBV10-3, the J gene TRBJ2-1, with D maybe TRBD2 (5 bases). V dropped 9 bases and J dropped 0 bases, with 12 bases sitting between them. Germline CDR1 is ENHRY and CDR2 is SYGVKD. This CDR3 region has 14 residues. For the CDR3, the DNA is TGTGCCATGGCCCCTAGCAACTCCTACAATGAGCAGTTCTTC. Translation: CAMAPSNSYNEQFF.